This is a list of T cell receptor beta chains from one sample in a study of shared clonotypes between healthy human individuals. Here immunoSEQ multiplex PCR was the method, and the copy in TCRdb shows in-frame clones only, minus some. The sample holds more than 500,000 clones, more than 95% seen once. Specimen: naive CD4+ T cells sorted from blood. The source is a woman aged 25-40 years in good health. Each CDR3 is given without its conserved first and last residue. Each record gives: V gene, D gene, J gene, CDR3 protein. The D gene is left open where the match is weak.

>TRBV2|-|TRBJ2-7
ASSEQGPYEQY
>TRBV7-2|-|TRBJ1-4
ASSLQGGSAEKLF
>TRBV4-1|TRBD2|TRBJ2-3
ASSQLGLAQSTDTQY
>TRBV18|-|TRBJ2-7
ASSPTQRSSYEQY
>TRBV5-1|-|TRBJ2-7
ASSVLRDSGIREQY
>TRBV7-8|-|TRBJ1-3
ASSRPASGNTIY
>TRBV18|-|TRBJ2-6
ASSALGEAGANVLT
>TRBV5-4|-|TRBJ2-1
ASTSRPADNEQF
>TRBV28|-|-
ASSRGAIAAEQY
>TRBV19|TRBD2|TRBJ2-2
ASSFLAGKNTGELF
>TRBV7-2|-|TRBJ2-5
ASSLAEYQETQY
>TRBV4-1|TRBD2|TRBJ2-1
ASSRLAGVNNEQF
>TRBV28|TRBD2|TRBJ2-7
ASRRLAGVYEQY
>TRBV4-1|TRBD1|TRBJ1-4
ASSQEANRGANEKLF
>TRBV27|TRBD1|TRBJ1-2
ASRTTGRRGYT
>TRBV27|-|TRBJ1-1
ASSTYRDMNTEAF
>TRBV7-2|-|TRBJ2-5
ASSEGTRGETQY
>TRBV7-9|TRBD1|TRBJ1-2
ASSPTGSAGYT
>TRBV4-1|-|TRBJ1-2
ASRSTASGGYT
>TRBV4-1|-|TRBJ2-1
ASSQLGQLGNRNNEQF
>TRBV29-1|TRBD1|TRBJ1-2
SVQGGNGYT
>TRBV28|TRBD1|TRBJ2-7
ASSSGGHTTDEQY
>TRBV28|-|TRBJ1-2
ASSPGTAANYGYT
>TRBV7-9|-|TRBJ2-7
ASSHDNLRAYEQY
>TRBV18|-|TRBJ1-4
ASSPPGTNEKLF
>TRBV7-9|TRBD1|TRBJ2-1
ASSLGSVGKFQGV
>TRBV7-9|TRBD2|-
ASRPREGNEQY
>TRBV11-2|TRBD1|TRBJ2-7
ASSATGATIYEQY
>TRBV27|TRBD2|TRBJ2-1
ASSQLAGGPINEQF
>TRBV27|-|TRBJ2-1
ASSLFPGSNYNEQF
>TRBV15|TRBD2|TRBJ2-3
ATSRDPGGGRTDTQY
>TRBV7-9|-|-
ASSLAGAYYEQY
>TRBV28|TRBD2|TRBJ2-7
ASSFGTSGTYYEQY
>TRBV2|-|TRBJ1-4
ASSALGSGEKLF
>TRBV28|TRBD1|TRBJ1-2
AEGTVSYGYT
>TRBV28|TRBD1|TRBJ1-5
ANGQGKNQPQH
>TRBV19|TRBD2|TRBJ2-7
ASSKASGISYEQY
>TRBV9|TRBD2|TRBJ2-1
ASSVDVRAGGQDGRNEQF
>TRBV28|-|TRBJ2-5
ASSSRETQY
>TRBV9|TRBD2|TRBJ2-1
ASSVGPSGLSEQF
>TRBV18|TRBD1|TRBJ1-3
ASSRTGASGNTIY
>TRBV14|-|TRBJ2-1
ASSLYAGTYNEQF
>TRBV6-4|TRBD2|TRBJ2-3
ANVGGGTDTQY
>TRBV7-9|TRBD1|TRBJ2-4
ASSRQGVAYIQY
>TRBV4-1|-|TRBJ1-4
ASSRVPGTNEKLF
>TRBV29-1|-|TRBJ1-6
SVEGNSYNSPLH
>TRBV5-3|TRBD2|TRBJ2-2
ARSLGSGSAGELF
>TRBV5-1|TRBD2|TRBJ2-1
ASSNSGSSNEQF
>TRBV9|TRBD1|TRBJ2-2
ASSVQSGGKKTGELF
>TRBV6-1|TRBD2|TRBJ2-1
ASSEAASGTYNEQF
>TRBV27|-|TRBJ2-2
ASSQPTGELF
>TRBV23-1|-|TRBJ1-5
ASRGGSNQPQH
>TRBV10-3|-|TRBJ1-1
AISEPGRSTEAF